The clone carrying this TCR beta chain was recorded a few times. No antigen is known for it. The source of the sample is a study of CD8+ T cells in alopecia areata. Turning to the study itself: Affected scalp percentage gauged treated patients' severity.

Between the trimmed V and J ends, which lost 1 base and 5 bases, there was a span of 8 bases. CDR1 is LNHNV and CDR2 is YYDKDF in the germline V gene (reference sequence). The CDR3 has 13 amino acids. The study, taken as a whole, reports: A great number of expanded lesional clones endured in scalp and blood during tofacitinib.

Treatment defined: oral pan-JAK inhibitor, 5-10 mg twice daily. RNA extraction and reverse transcription yielded cDNA as sequencing template. The data were produced by immunoSEQ multiplex PCR, yet TCRdb's version contains in-frame clones alone and is incomplete. The repertoire holds 190,000 or so clones, with more than 55% as singletons. The TCR originated in a human donor with alopecia areata. The sample consisted of CD4+ T cells sorted from blood, taken at week 4, from a patient treated with tofacitinib. This sequence joins TRBV15 and TRBJ1-2, with a weak D call TRBD1 (5 bases). In DNA form, the CDR3 reads TGTGCCACCAGCAGAGGGGGGAGTTATGGCTACACCTTC. It yields the protein CATSRGGSYGYTF.